These 9 T cell receptor beta chains originate from one sample sequenced in a study of metastatic and nonmetastatic thyroid tumors. Patients underwent thyroid surgery, and none had received any treatment before it. TCRdb re-clonotyped the PCR reads via MiXCR. Altogether about 30,000 clones are present, more than 25% being singletons, with the ten largest covering 30%. Sequenced material: blood. These receptors were collected from a female donor with papillary thyroid cancer or a benign thyroid nodule (not recorded which). Some clones in this sample may be carry-over from other donors' samples.

The chain employs TRBV20-1 and TRBJ1-5; 7 nucleotides align to TRBD1. From germline, CDR1 is DFQATT and CDR2 SNEGSKA (reference sequence). J gave up 2 bases and V 6 bases, and 7 bases lay outside the gene matches. The CDR3 has 14 residues. The CDR3 region is CSARQGAGNQPQHF. In DNA, the CDR3 is TGCAGTGCCCGACAGGGAGCGGGCAATCAGCCCCAGCATTTT.

This sequence joins TRBV7-9 and TRBJ1-2, with 7 nucleotides matching TRBD1. The V gene end was trimmed by 7 bases and the J gene end by 5 bases; junction bases not matched to a gene: 7. This CDR3 spans 13 amino acids. CDR1 and CDR2 from the germline V gene are SEHNR and FQNEAQ (reference sequence). The CDR3 loop is CASITPGQYGYTF. Written as DNA, the CDR3 is TGTGCCAGCATCACACCGGGACAGTATGGCTACACCTTC.

V usage is TRBV11-2 and J usage is TRBJ2-3; 11 nucleotides agree with TRBD1. The germline V gene has CDR1 SGHAT and CDR2 FQNNGV. The CDR3 has 16 residues. After removal of 3 bases from V and 2 bases from J, the junction contained 4 bases not matched to a gene. CDR3 sequence: CASSLGTGGNTDTQYF. The CDR3 DNA reads as TGTGCCAGCAGCTTGGGGACAGGGGGAAACACAGATACGCAGTATTTT.

In its sample, this clone was seen many times. The chain joins TRBV12-3 or TRBV12-4 to TRBJ2-7; D is possibly TRBD2 (6 bases). The CDR3 runs to 14 residues. The V end lost 5 bases, the J end lost 7 bases, and 18 bases lay between the germline ends. Written as DNA, the CDR3 is TGTGCCAGCAGTGACGTTGGGGGGATCGAGGAGCAGTACTTC. It codes for CASSDVGGIEEQYF.

This clone has just a few counts. V gene TRBV11-3 combines with J gene TRBJ2-7; a weak D match, TRBD2 (5 bases). Germline V gene sequence: CDR1 SGHNT, CDR2 YENEEA. This CDR3 contains 15 residues. Trimming pared 1 base from V and 6 bases from J, leaving 16 bases between. This CDR3 reads CASSLGPLAEGEQYF. In DNA form, the CDR3 reads TGTGCCAGCAGCTTAGGTCCGCTAGCCGAGGGCGAGCAGTACTTC.

The chain employs TRBV11-2 and TRBJ1-1, with 7 bases matching TRBD1. Per the germline V gene, CDR1 is SGHAT and CDR2 is FQNNGV. The CDR3 loop spans 16 amino acids. V lost 3 bases to trimming and J lost 4 bases; unmatched junction nucleotides: 11. The CDR3 region has the DNA TGTGCCAGCAGCTTCCATACCGACAGGGTGTCCACTGAAGCTTTCTTT. This sequence encodes CASSFHTDRVSTEAFF.

Many counts were recorded for this clone. The chain joins TRBV10-2 to TRBJ2-1; no clear D. Germline V gene data show CDR1 as WSHSY and CDR2 as SAAADI. This CDR3 is 11 amino acids long. V was trimmed by 5 bases and J by 5 bases, leaving 4 bases between them. CDR3 loop: CASSSNNEQFF. The DNA of the CDR3 is TGCGCCAGCAGTTCTAACAATGAGCAGTTCTTC.

This clone showed up just a few times. This chain uses TRBV27 with TRBJ1-6, with no clear D. Trimming took off 3 bases at V and 13 bases at J, with 10 bases between the two ends. This CDR3 spans 12 amino acids. The germline V gene has CDR1 MNHEY and CDR2 SMNVEV (reference sequence). CDR3: CASSFIGDPLHF. The CDR3 DNA follows: TGTGCCAGCAGTTTTATCGGAGACCCCCTCCACTTT.

This clone is medium-sized in the sample. The chain links TRBV6-6 to TRBJ2-1, with 10 bases fitting TRBD2. This CDR3 has 16 amino acids. Germline CDR1 and CDR2: MNHNY and SVGAGI (reference sequence). The junction had 11 bases not matched to a gene; V was cut back by 2 bases and J by 10 bases. Here the CDR3 reads CASSYTLAGARAEQFF. Written as DNA, the CDR3 is TGTGCCAGCAGTTACACGCTAGCGGGGGCCCGCGCGGAGCAGTTCTTC.